This T cell receptor beta chain is drawn from a study of cytomegalovirus exposure and HLA in healthy donors. About this clone itself: The target antigen is unknown.

Study-level results: First-cohort TCR clusters were later found to tend to co-occur in the 120 validation repertoires.

V lost 3 bases and J 5 bases, leaving 20 bases between the germline ends. The germline V gene has CDR1 LGHNA and CDR2 YNFKEQ. CDR3 length: 17 residues. TCRdb's copy holds only in-frame clones and misses some; the assay was immunoSEQ multiplex PCR. The sample holds 100,000 to 150,000 clones, 89% seen once. The sequenced material came from PBMCs. The sequence was obtained from a woman younger than 30 in good health and CMV-seronegative. The chain uses TRBV4-2 and TRBJ2-1; D may be TRBD2 (5 bases). The DNA of the CDR3 is TGTGCCAGCAGCCACACGCTTCCCGCTGGGAGCCACAATGAGCAGTTCTTC. Translation gives CASSHTLPAGSHNEQFF.